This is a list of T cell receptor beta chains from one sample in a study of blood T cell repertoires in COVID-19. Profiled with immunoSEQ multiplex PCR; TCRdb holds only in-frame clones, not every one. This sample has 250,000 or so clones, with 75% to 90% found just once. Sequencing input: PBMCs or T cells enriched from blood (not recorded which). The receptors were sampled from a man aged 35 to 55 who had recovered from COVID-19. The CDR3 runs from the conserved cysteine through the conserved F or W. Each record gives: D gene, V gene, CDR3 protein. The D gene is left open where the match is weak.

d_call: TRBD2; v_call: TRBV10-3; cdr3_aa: CAISEEADWGLAGPYEQYF
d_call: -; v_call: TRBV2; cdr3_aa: CASRVISNQPQHF
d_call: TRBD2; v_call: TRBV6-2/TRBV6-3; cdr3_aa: CASSLTLAGGQQYF
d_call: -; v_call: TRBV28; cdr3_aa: CASSLSPLYGYTF
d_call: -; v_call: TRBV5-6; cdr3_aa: CASSLVSTYNEQFF
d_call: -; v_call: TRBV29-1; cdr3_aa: CSVENTALGEKLFF
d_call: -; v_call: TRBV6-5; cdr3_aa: CASSYGQQYNEQFF
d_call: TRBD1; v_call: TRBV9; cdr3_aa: CASSVGQGNYEQYF
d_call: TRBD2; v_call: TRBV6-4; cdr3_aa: CASSDSNTGTSGPGEETQYF
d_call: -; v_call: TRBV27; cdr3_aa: CASSFRKNQPQHF
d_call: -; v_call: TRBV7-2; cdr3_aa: CASSLERQTVANTGELFF
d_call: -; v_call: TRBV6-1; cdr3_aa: CASSDQRYTDTQYF
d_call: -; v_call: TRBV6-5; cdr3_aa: CASRKQGDNYGYTF
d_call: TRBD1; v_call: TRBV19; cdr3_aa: CASSIGDRGHGYTF
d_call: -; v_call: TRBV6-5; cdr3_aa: CASSPGFGTEAFF
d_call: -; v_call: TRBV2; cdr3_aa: CASRTLKDRSKEPQHF
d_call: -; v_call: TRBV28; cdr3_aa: CASSSGNQPQHF
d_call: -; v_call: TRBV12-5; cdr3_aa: CASGLVFLRRQISSGANVLTF
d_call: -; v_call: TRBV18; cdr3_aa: CASSPQGGYQPQHF
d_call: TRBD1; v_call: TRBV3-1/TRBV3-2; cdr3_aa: CASSQDRGIFGEQYF
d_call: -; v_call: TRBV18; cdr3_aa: CASSPRGGQPQHF
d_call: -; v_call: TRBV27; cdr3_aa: CASRVSAGTNNEQFF
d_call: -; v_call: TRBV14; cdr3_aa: CASSQDIVSYEQYF
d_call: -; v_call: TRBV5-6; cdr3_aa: CASSFRGGAKSNQPQHF